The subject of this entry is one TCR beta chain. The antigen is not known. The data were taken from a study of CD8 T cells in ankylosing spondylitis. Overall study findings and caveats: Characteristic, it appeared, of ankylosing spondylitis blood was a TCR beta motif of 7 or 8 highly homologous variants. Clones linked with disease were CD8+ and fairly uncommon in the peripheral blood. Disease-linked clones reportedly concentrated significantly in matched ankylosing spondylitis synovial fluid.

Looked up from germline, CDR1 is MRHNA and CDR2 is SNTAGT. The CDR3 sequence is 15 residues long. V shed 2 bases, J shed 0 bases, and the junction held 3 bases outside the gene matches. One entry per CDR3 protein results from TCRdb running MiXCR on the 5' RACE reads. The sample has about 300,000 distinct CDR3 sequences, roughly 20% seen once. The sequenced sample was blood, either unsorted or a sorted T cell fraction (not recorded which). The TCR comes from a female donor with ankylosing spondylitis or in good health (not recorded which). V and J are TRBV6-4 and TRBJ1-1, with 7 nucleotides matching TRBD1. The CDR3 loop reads CASSDRQGLNTEAFF. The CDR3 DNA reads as TGTGCCAGCAGTGACCGACAGGGCCTGAACACTGAAGCTTTCTTT.